This is a list of T cell receptor beta chains from one sample in a study of blood T cells in healthy people across ages. TCRdb ran MiXCR on the 5' RACE reads and lists one entry per CDR3 protein. In the table there are roughly 1.7 million distinct CDR3 sequences, about 31% of which are singletons. Sequenced input: blood. All receptors come from a woman under 40 in good health. Both conserved end residues are part of each CDR3. D genes are given only for firm matches. The size entry is marked missing in some rows and otherwise reads once, few, many or a size class.

j_call: TRBJ2-7
v_call: TRBV4-1
d_call: -
clone_size: -
cdr3_aa: CASSERVGGSYEQYF
cdr3_nt: TGCGCCAGCAGCGAAAGGGTGGGGGGTTCCTACGAGCAGTACTTC

j_call: TRBJ2-3
v_call: TRBV15
d_call: TRBD1
clone_size: few
cdr3_aa: CATSRGGTGGANTQYF
cdr3_nt: TGTGCCACCAGCAGAGGGGGGACAGGGGGCGCGAATACGCAGTATTTT

j_call: TRBJ1-2
v_call: TRBV28
d_call: -
clone_size: -
cdr3_aa: CASSSGTTGNYGYTF
cdr3_nt: TGTGCCAGCAGTTCCGGAACTACAGGAAACTATGGCTACACCTTC

j_call: TRBJ2-7
v_call: TRBV20-1
d_call: -
clone_size: many
cdr3_aa: CSARDRGYEQYF
cdr3_nt: TGCAGTGCTAGAGATAGGGGCTACGAGCAGTACTTC

j_call: TRBJ2-3
v_call: TRBV20-1
d_call: TRBD2
clone_size: -
cdr3_aa: CSAPREGNTDTQYF
cdr3_nt: TGCAGTGCTCCCAGGGAGGGAAACACAGATACGCAGTATTTT

j_call: TRBJ2-3
v_call: TRBV7-8
d_call: -
clone_size: few
cdr3_aa: CASSLGSRGTDTQYF
cdr3_nt: TGTGCCAGCAGCTTAGGTTCTAGAGGAACAGATACGCAGTATTTT

j_call: TRBJ2-2
v_call: TRBV5-5
d_call: -
clone_size: -
cdr3_aa: CASSSGGELFF
cdr3_nt: TGTGCCAGCAGCTCCGGGGGGGAGCTGTTTTTT

j_call: TRBJ1-1
v_call: TRBV11-2
d_call: TRBD1
clone_size: once
cdr3_aa: CASSLGVGTGFFEAFF
cdr3_nt: TGTGCCAGCAGCTTAGGTGTCGGGACAGGGTTTTTTGAAGCTTTCTTT

j_call: TRBJ2-5
v_call: TRBV7-9
d_call: -
clone_size: -
cdr3_aa: CASSLTESPTQYF
cdr3_nt: TGTGCCAGCAGCTTAACTGAGAGCCCGACCCAGTACTTC

j_call: TRBJ2-7
v_call: TRBV4-1
d_call: TRBD2
clone_size: many
cdr3_aa: CASSQQPGLPYEQYF
cdr3_nt: TGCGCCAGCAGCCAACAACCGGGACTACCGTACGAGCAGTACTTC

j_call: TRBJ2-1
v_call: TRBV6-1
d_call: TRBD2
clone_size: -
cdr3_aa: CASSERRSGGSSYNEQFF
cdr3_nt: TGTGCCAGCAGTGAACGGAGATCCGGGGGGAGCTCCTACAATGAGCAGTTCTTC

j_call: TRBJ2-1
v_call: TRBV7-2
d_call: TRBD2
clone_size: few
cdr3_aa: CASSLGGGGRRYEQFF
cdr3_nt: TGTGCCAGCAGCTTAGGAGGAGGCGGGAGGAGGTATGAGCAGTTCTTC

j_call: TRBJ2-1
v_call: TRBV5-1
d_call: -
clone_size: -
cdr3_aa: CASSLEAVRNNEQFF
cdr3_nt: TGCGCCAGCAGCTTGGAGGCGGTCCGGAACAATGAGCAGTTCTTC

j_call: TRBJ1-2
v_call: TRBV4-1
d_call: -
clone_size: -
cdr3_aa: CATAIPGATGGYTF
cdr3_nt: TGCGCCACCGCTATACCAGGGGCGACCGGTGGCTACACCTTC

j_call: TRBJ1-1
v_call: TRBV28
d_call: -
clone_size: few
cdr3_aa: CASSRQAKANTEAFF
cdr3_nt: TGCGCCAGCAGTCGACAGGCTAAGGCGAACACTGAAGCTTTCTTT

j_call: TRBJ1-5
v_call: TRBV9
d_call: -
clone_size: -
cdr3_aa: CASSVTGHSNQPQHF
cdr3_nt: TGTGCCAGCAGCGTTACAGGGCATAGCAATCAGCCCCAGCATTTT

j_call: TRBJ2-1
v_call: TRBV7-9
d_call: TRBD1
clone_size: -
cdr3_aa: CASSARTGSTNEQFF
cdr3_nt: TGTGCCAGCAGCGCCCGGACAGGGAGCACGAATGAGCAGTTCTTC

j_call: TRBJ1-2
v_call: TRBV20-1
d_call: -
clone_size: -
cdr3_aa: CSASAGQTNYGYTF
cdr3_nt: TGCAGTGCTAGTGCCGGACAGACTAACTATGGCTACACCTTC

j_call: TRBJ2-2
v_call: TRBV9
d_call: -
clone_size: few
cdr3_aa: CASSVDHTGELFF
cdr3_nt: TGTGCCAGCAGCGTAGACCACACCGGGGAGCTGTTTTTT

j_call: TRBJ2-1
v_call: TRBV30
d_call: TRBD1
clone_size: -
cdr3_aa: CAWSWTGALKYNEQFF
cdr3_nt: TGTGCCTGGAGTTGGACAGGGGCCTTGAAGTACAATGAGCAGTTCTTC

j_call: TRBJ2-3
v_call: TRBV20-1
d_call: TRBD2
clone_size: few
cdr3_aa: CSAQLAGDTRLTDTQYF
cdr3_nt: TGCAGTGCCCAACTAGCGGGGGATACCCGACTCACAGATACGCAGTATTTT

j_call: TRBJ2-7
v_call: TRBV5-1
d_call: -
clone_size: -
cdr3_aa: CASSLSGHPDYEQYF
cdr3_nt: TGCGCCAGCAGCTTGAGCGGGCATCCTGACTACGAGCAGTACTTC

j_call: TRBJ2-7
v_call: TRBV7-2
d_call: TRBD1
clone_size: -
cdr3_aa: CASRRGQFVYEQYF
cdr3_nt: TGTGCCAGCAGACGGGGACAGTTCGTCTACGAGCAGTACTTC

j_call: TRBJ2-3
v_call: TRBV2
d_call: TRBD2
clone_size: -
cdr3_aa: CASSTLAATSEDTQYF
cdr3_nt: TGTGCCAGCAGCACACTAGCGGCAACCTCTGAAGATACGCAGTATTTT

j_call: TRBJ2-3
v_call: TRBV15
d_call: -
clone_size: -
cdr3_aa: CATGPRDGATDTQYF
cdr3_nt: TGTGCCACCGGCCCTCGGGACGGGGCCACAGATACGCAGTATTTT

j_call: TRBJ2-7
v_call: TRBV5-1
d_call: -
clone_size: -
cdr3_aa: CASSLASDVGFSYEQYF
cdr3_nt: TGCGCCAGCAGCTTGGCCTCGGACGTCGGATTCTCCTACGAGCAGTACTTC

j_call: TRBJ2-1
v_call: TRBV12-3/TRBV12-4
d_call: -
clone_size: many
cdr3_aa: CATRGGPQFF
cdr3_nt: TGTGCCACCCGGGGTGGCCCCCAGTTCTTC

j_call: TRBJ2-7
v_call: TRBV7-6
d_call: -
clone_size: -
cdr3_aa: CASSPGTTNAEQYF
cdr3_nt: TGTGCCAGCAGCCCCGGGACCACTAATGCCGAGCAGTACTTC

j_call: TRBJ1-2
v_call: TRBV27
d_call: TRBD1
clone_size: -
cdr3_aa: CASSLGFGGTGNSDYGYTF
cdr3_nt: TGTGCCAGCAGTTTAGGTTTTGGAGGGACAGGGAACTCGGACTATGGCTACACCTTC

j_call: TRBJ2-5
v_call: TRBV27
d_call: -
clone_size: -
cdr3_aa: CASSFSSVGGTQYF
cdr3_nt: TGTGCCAGCAGTTTCTCAAGTGTCGGAGGGACCCAGTACTTC

j_call: TRBJ2-5
v_call: TRBV24-1
d_call: -
clone_size: few
cdr3_aa: CATRPGRQGDGEQYF
cdr3_nt: TGTGCCACTCGTCCCGGTCGGCAGGGAGATGGGGAGCAGTACTTC

j_call: TRBJ2-5
v_call: TRBV2
d_call: TRBD2
clone_size: few
cdr3_aa: CASSDRGEKETQYF
cdr3_nt: TGTGCCAGCAGTGATCGGGGGGAGAAAGAGACCCAGTACTTC

j_call: TRBJ1-2
v_call: TRBV6-2/TRBV6-3
d_call: TRBD1
clone_size: few
cdr3_aa: CASSTITGVFGYTF
cdr3_nt: TGTGCCAGCAGTACCATAACAGGGGTGTTTGGCTACACCTTC

j_call: TRBJ2-1
v_call: TRBV15
d_call: TRBD2
clone_size: few
cdr3_aa: CATSRVFQRGALYNEQFF
cdr3_nt: TGTGCCACCAGCAGAGTTTTTCAGCGGGGTGCTCTCTACAATGAGCAGTTCTTC

j_call: TRBJ2-7
v_call: TRBV20-1
d_call: -
clone_size: -
cdr3_aa: CSASKRYEQYF
cdr3_nt: TGCAGTGCTAGTAAGCGCTACGAGCAGTACTTC

j_call: TRBJ1-6
v_call: TRBV6-4
d_call: -
clone_size: -
cdr3_aa: CASSDSTGSPLHF
cdr3_nt: TGTGCCAGCAGTGACTCGACGGGGTCACCCCTCCACTTT

j_call: TRBJ2-1
v_call: TRBV3-1
d_call: TRBD2
clone_size: -
cdr3_aa: CASSRFGTSVLNEQFF
cdr3_nt: TGTGCCAGCAGCCGTTTCGGGACTAGCGTACTCAATGAGCAGTTCTTC

j_call: TRBJ1-5
v_call: TRBV7-2
d_call: -
clone_size: -
cdr3_aa: CASSEYRDQPQHF
cdr3_nt: TGTGCCAGCAGCGAATACAGGGATCAGCCCCAGCATTTT

j_call: TRBJ2-3
v_call: TRBV10-3
d_call: -
clone_size: many
cdr3_aa: CAISEPLEDTQYF
cdr3_nt: TGTGCCATCAGTGAGCCGTTGGAAGATACGCAGTATTTT

j_call: TRBJ1-2
v_call: TRBV4-2
d_call: -
clone_size: few
cdr3_aa: CASSQDQGVLGYTF
cdr3_nt: TGTGCCAGCAGCCAAGATCAAGGGGTTCTGGGCTACACCTTT

j_call: TRBJ2-7
v_call: TRBV12-3/TRBV12-4
d_call: -
clone_size: -
cdr3_aa: CASGHGDLLSYEQYF
cdr3_nt: TGTGCCAGCGGACACGGGGACTTATTATCCTACGAGCAGTACTTC

j_call: TRBJ1-2
v_call: TRBV18
d_call: TRBD1
clone_size: -
cdr3_aa: CASEPIQVTGAPRGYTF
cdr3_nt: TGTGCCAGCGAACCGATTCAAGTAACAGGGGCGCCGCGTGGCTACACCTTC

j_call: TRBJ2-3
v_call: TRBV4-1
d_call: -
clone_size: -
cdr3_aa: CASSQISGRTDTQYF
cdr3_nt: TGCGCCAGCAGCCAGATAAGCGGACGCACAGATACGCAGTATTTT

j_call: TRBJ2-3
v_call: TRBV29-1
d_call: TRBD2
clone_size: -
cdr3_aa: CSVKRGLTDTQYF
cdr3_nt: TGCAGCGTAAAGCGGGGGCTCACAGATACGCAGTATTTT

j_call: TRBJ2-1
v_call: TRBV12-3/TRBV12-4
d_call: -
clone_size: -
cdr3_aa: CASSSQLGEQFF
cdr3_nt: TGTGCCAGCAGTTCACAACTTGGTGAGCAGTTCTTC

j_call: TRBJ2-3
v_call: TRBV12-3/TRBV12-4
d_call: -
clone_size: -
cdr3_aa: CASRALIAADTQYF
cdr3_nt: TGTGCCAGCAGAGCCCTGATCGCAGCAGATACGCAGTATTTT

j_call: TRBJ1-6
v_call: TRBV4-1
d_call: -
clone_size: few
cdr3_aa: CASSQDSGGSYNSPLHF
cdr3_nt: TGCGCCAGCAGCCAAGATTCGGGGGGATCCTATAATTCACCCCTCCACTTT

j_call: TRBJ2-3
v_call: TRBV7-2
d_call: -
clone_size: -
cdr3_aa: CASSLVVGGSGTQYF
cdr3_nt: TGTGCCAGCAGCTTAGTAGTTGGGGGTTCGGGTACGCAGTATTTT

j_call: TRBJ2-5
v_call: TRBV7-9
d_call: -
clone_size: -
cdr3_aa: CASSLLDNSETQYF
cdr3_nt: TGTGCCAGCAGCCTTCTTGACAATTCGGAGACCCAGTACTTC

j_call: TRBJ2-3
v_call: TRBV12-3/TRBV12-4
d_call: TRBD2
clone_size: -
cdr3_aa: CASRGGRPFTDAQYF
cdr3_nt: TGTGCCAGCAGGGGAGGGAGACCGTTCACAGATGCGCAGTATTTT

j_call: TRBJ1-2
v_call: TRBV5-5
d_call: TRBD1
clone_size: few
cdr3_aa: CASSGDSPYGYTF
cdr3_nt: TGTGCCAGCAGTGGGGACAGCCCCTATGGCTACACCTTC

j_call: TRBJ2-2
v_call: TRBV5-1
d_call: -
clone_size: few
cdr3_aa: CASSRGRPNTGELFF
cdr3_nt: TGCGCCAGCAGCCGGGGAAGGCCGAACACCGGGGAGCTGTTTTTT

j_call: TRBJ1-6
v_call: TRBV6-2/TRBV6-3
d_call: TRBD1
clone_size: -
cdr3_aa: CATGTGGANSPLHF
cdr3_nt: TGTGCCACCGGGACAGGGGGCGCGAATTCACCCCTCCACTTT

j_call: TRBJ1-1
v_call: TRBV28
d_call: TRBD1
clone_size: -
cdr3_aa: CASSLRQGTNTEAFF
cdr3_nt: TGTGCCAGCAGTTTACGACAGGGGACGAACACTGAAGCTTTCTTT

j_call: TRBJ2-7
v_call: TRBV4-1
d_call: -
clone_size: -
cdr3_aa: CASSRDGAGNSYEQYF
cdr3_nt: TGCGCCAGCAGCCGTGACGGGGCGGGGAACTCCTACGAGCAGTACTTC

j_call: TRBJ2-2
v_call: TRBV12-3/TRBV12-4
d_call: -
clone_size: -
cdr3_aa: CASSLRTANTGELFF
cdr3_nt: TGTGCCAGCAGTTTAAGGACAGCCAACACCGGGGAGCTGTTTTTT

j_call: TRBJ1-1
v_call: TRBV6-6
d_call: TRBD1
clone_size: -
cdr3_aa: CASSYTRTGTNTEAFF
cdr3_nt: TGTGCCAGCAGTTACACGAGGACAGGGACGAACACTGAAGCTTTCTTT